The rows below give T cell receptor beta chains drawn from one sample of a study of response to subunit inactivated influenza vaccine. TCRdb passed the RT-PCR reads through MiXCR, listing each CDR3 protein once. The sample lists more than 150,000 distinct CDR3 sequences, about 9% occurring once. This sample comprised non-naive T cells sorted from PBMCs, obtained on the day of vaccination. The receptor source for this set is a man aged 50 to 59 who received an inactivated influenza vaccine. Each CDR3 is given with its conserved first and last residue. Fields, in order: J gene, clone size, V gene, D gene, CDR3 length, CDR3 protein, CDR3 DNA. D genes are given only for firm matches. Only some rows state a clone size, as once, few, many or a class for expanded clones.

TRBJ2-3 | many | TRBV7-9 | TRBD2 | 15 | CASSLLGDYTDTQYF | TGTGCCAGCAGCTTATTGGGGGACTACACAGATACGCAGTATTTT
TRBJ1-5 | - | TRBV7-2 | - | 15 | CASSSGSPVGGSQHF | TGTGCCAGCAGCTCCGGGTCCCCAGTTGGAGGGTCCCAGCATTTT
TRBJ1-1 | many | TRBV12-3/TRBV12-4 | - | 15 | CASRTNTGLNTEAFF | TGTGCCAGCAGGACGAATACAGGGCTGAACACTGAAGCTTTCTTT
TRBJ2-1 | many | TRBV5-1 | - | 17 | CASSLGWGSPSYNEQFF | TGCGCCAGCAGCTTGGGATGGGGCAGCCCCTCCTACAATGAGCAGTTCTTC
TRBJ2-1 | - | TRBV12-3/TRBV12-4 | TRBD2 | 15 | CASSPRGGMSNEQFF | TGTGCCAGCAGCCCCCGGGGGGGGATGAGCAATGAGCAGTTCTTC
TRBJ2-3 | many | TRBV7-3 | - | 15 | CASSLLAASTDTQYF | TGTGCCAGCAGCTTACTGGCGGCTAGCACAGATACGCAGTATTTT
TRBJ2-1 | - | TRBV27 | TRBD2 | 15 | CASSLSSGIWDEQFF | TGTGCCAGCAGTTTATCTAGCGGGATCTGGGATGAGCAGTTCTTC
TRBJ2-3 | - | TRBV11-2 | TRBD1 | 15 | CASSFATGPTDTQYF | TGTGCCAGCAGCTTCGCGACAGGGCCCACAGATACGCAGTATTTT
TRBJ2-5 | few | TRBV7-7 | TRBD1 | 15 | CASSLQGAQGETQYF | TGTGCTAGCAGTCTTCAGGGGGCGCAGGGAGAGACCCAGTACTTC
TRBJ2-1 | few | TRBV12-3/TRBV12-4 | TRBD2 | 14 | CASSWTSGPHEQFF | TGTGCCAGCAGTTGGACTAGCGGGCCCCATGAGCAGTTCTTC
TRBJ1-6 | many | TRBV21-1 | - | 16 | CASSTWTGGTDSPLHF | TGTGCCAGCAGCACTTGGACAGGGGGAACAGATTCACCCCTCCACTTT
TRBJ2-1 | many | TRBV7-2 | - | 17 | CASSLVAAPGSYNEQFF | TGTGCCAGCAGCTTAGTGGCAGCCCCTGGCTCCTACAATGAGCAGTTCTTC
TRBJ2-1 | - | TRBV7-2 | TRBD2 | 16 | CASSLVSGGSYNEQFF | TGTGCCAGCAGCTTAGTTAGCGGGGGCTCCTACAATGAGCAGTTCTTC
TRBJ1-2 | many | TRBV5-6 | - | 16 | CASSPRVRGANYGYTF | TGTGCCAGCAGTCCTCGTGTGAGGGGTGCTAACTATGGCTACACCTTC
TRBJ2-1 | many | TRBV27 | - | 16 | CASSLLVGRSYNEQFF | TGTGCCAGCAGTTTGTTGGTTGGAAGGTCCTACAATGAGCAGTTCTTC
TRBJ2-7 | many | TRBV20-1 | TRBD2 | 14 | CSALTGLAGNEQYF | TGCAGTGCTCTTACCGGACTAGCGGGAAACGAGCAGTACTTC
TRBJ2-7 | - | TRBV13 | TRBD2 | 14 | CASSSRTSGYEQYF | TGTGCCAGCAGCTCCAGGACTAGCGGGTACGAGCAGTACTTC
TRBJ2-5 | many | TRBV12-3/TRBV12-4 | TRBD1 | 13 | CASSYRGSETQYF | TGTGCCAGCAGTTACAGGGGGAGCGAGACCCAGTACTTC
TRBJ2-5 | - | TRBV19 | - | 15 | CASSPSGGRSVTQYF | TGTGCCAGTAGCCCCAGCGGAGGACGGTCGGTTACCCAGTACTTC
TRBJ1-5 | few | TRBV6-1 | TRBD1 | 14 | CASEDRYRNQPQHF | TGTGCCAGCGAGGACAGGTATCGCAATCAGCCCCAGCATTTT
TRBJ1-2 | - | TRBV29-1 | - | 13 | CSVAGRLRFDLTF | TGCAGCGTTGCCGGCAGACTCAGGTTCGACCTTACCTTC
TRBJ2-1 | many | TRBV12-3/TRBV12-4 | - | 15 | CASSLAHNSYNEQFF | TGTGCCAGCAGTTTAGCACATAACTCCTACAATGAGCAGTTCTTC
TRBJ2-1 | many | TRBV28 | - | 13 | CASSGVPVNEQFF | TGTGCCAGCAGTGGGGTTCCAGTTAATGAGCAGTTCTTC
TRBJ2-7 | many | TRBV28 | - | 16 | CASRNAYGTDWIEQYF | TGTGCCAGCAGAAATGCGTACGGGACTGACTGGATCGAGCAGTACTTC
TRBJ1-3 | many | TRBV7-8 | TRBD1 | 15 | CASSRGQLSGNTIYF | TGTGCCAGCAGCAGGGGGCAGCTCTCTGGAAACACCATATATTTT
TRBJ2-7 | few | TRBV29-1 | TRBD1 | 17 | CSVEGEGQGMARNEQYF | TGCAGCGTTGAAGGGGAGGGACAGGGGATGGCGAGGAACGAGCAGTACTTC
TRBJ2-3 | - | TRBV6-1 | - | 13 | CASRRRSTDTQYF | TGTGCCAGCAGGAGACGGAGCACAGATACGCAGTATTTT
TRBJ2-7 | - | TRBV7-2 | - | 13 | CASSLALGYEQYF | TGTGCCAGCAGCTTAGCTCTGGGTTACGAGCAGTACTTC
TRBJ1-1 | - | TRBV5-6 | - | 12 | CAISPWDGEAFF | TGTGCCATCAGCCCCTGGGACGGTGAAGCTTTCTTT
TRBJ1-2 | many | TRBV3-1 | TRBD1 | 14 | CASSQLGQGAGYTF | TGTGCCAGCAGCCAACTGGGACAGGGGGCAGGCTACACCTTC
TRBJ2-7 | many | TRBV7-9 | - | 14 | CASSEGQLSYEQYF | TGTGCCAGCAGTGAAGGACAGCTATCCTACGAGCAGTACTTC
TRBJ2-5 | - | TRBV28 | - | 12 | CASSESKGTQYF | TGTGCCAGCAGTGAATCAAAGGGGACCCAGTACTTC
TRBJ2-7 | many | TRBV7-8 | - | 17 | CASSSHQYLAPTYEQYF | TGTGCCAGCAGCTCCCACCAATACCTGGCCCCTACCTACGAGCAGTACTTC
TRBJ1-2 | many | TRBV28 | - | 16 | CASSLSEGGGSYGYTF | TGTGCCAGCAGTTTATCCGAGGGGGGAGGGTCCTATGGCTACACCTTC
TRBJ2-1 | few | TRBV29-1 | - | 13 | CSVEPGVRNEQFF | TGCAGCGTTGAACCGGGAGTCCGGAATGAGCAGTTCTTC
TRBJ2-2 | few | TRBV7-2 | - | 16 | CASSLRRTGSLGELFF | TGTGCCAGCAGCCTTAGACGGACGGGGTCTCTCGGGGAGCTGTTTTTT
TRBJ2-3 | few | TRBV6-2/TRBV6-3 | - | 15 | CASRPQGKSTDTQYF | TGTGCCAGCAGACCCCAGGGGAAGAGCACAGATACGCAGTATTTT
TRBJ1-4 | few | TRBV20-1 | - | 11 | CSARQNEKLFF | TGCAGTGCTAGGCAGAATGAAAAACTGTTTTTT
TRBJ2-2 | few | TRBV20-1 | - | 13 | CSARAVNTGELFF | TGCAGTGCTAGGGCAGTTAACACCGGGGAGCTGTTTTTT
TRBJ2-5 | few | TRBV10-1 | - | 15 | CASSEGAGLQETQYF | TGCGCCAGCAGTGAAGGTGCGGGCCTCCAAGAGACCCAGTACTTC
TRBJ1-1 | - | TRBV10-3 | - | 13 | CAISGQEDTEAFF | TGTGCCATCAGTGGGCAGGAGGACACTGAAGCTTTCTTT